These T cell receptor beta chains were read from a single sample in a study of blood T cell repertoires in COVID-19. Sequencing was performed with immunoSEQ multiplex PCR; in TCRdb, only in-frame clones are kept and a portion is missing. Here the sample spans 150,000 to 200,000 clones, approximately 91% being singletons. Material for sequencing was peripheral blood. These receptors were collected from a man aged 65 to 85 with active or convalescent COVID-19. Each CDR3 is given with its conserved first and last residue. The D gene is left open where the match is weak. Size values are once, few and many counts, or a class for expanded clones, and some rows have none.

NA	TRBV11-2	NA	TRBJ1-1	CASSLVDRKNTEAFF	TGTGCCAGCAGCTTAGTTGACAGGAAGAACACTGAAGCTTTCTTT
NA	TRBV19	NA	TRBJ2-7	CASSILRGGEQYF	TGTGCCAGTAGTATCTTACGGGGAGGCGAGCAGTACTTC
NA	TRBV20-1	NA	TRBJ2-3	CSASRMGSSLRGDTQYF	TGCAGTGCTAGTCGTATGGGGAGTAGTCTACGTGGAGATACGCAGTATTTT
TRBD1	TRBV29-1	NA	TRBJ2-7	CSAWGQLYEQYF	TGCAGCGCCTGGGGACAGCTCTACGAGCAGTACTTC
TRBD2	TRBV7-2	NA	TRBJ2-1	CASSLGGRGYNEQFF	TGTGCCAGCAGCTTAGGGGGGAGGGGCTACAATGAGCAGTTCTTC
NA	TRBV5-1	once	TRBJ2-5	CASSLEFRRGLETQYF	TGCGCCAGCAGCTTGGAGTTCCGGCGGGGGCTAGAGACCCAGTACTTC
NA	TRBV6-5	once	TRBJ1-3	CASRSTGSGNTIYF	TGTGCCAGCAGATCGACAGGCTCTGGAAACACCATATATTTT
TRBD1	TRBV7-2	NA	TRBJ2-7	CASSLDGTGDPYEQYF	TGTGCCAGCAGCTTAGACGGTACAGGGGACCCCTACGAGCAGTACTTC
TRBD1	TRBV5-8	NA	TRBJ2-7	CASSPKKTGVSYEQYF	TGTGCCAGCAGCCCGAAGAAAACAGGGGTCTCCTACGAGCAGTACTTC
TRBD2	TRBV7-9	once	TRBJ2-1	CASSFGGAHEQFF	TGTGCCAGCAGCTTCGGGGGGGCCCATGAGCAGTTCTTC
NA	TRBV3-1/TRBV3-2	NA	TRBJ1-2	CASSQDGGRGIGYTF	TGTGCCAGCAGCCAAGATGGAGGTCGGGGGATAGGCTACACCTTC
TRBD2	TRBV20-1	NA	TRBJ2-3	CSASDAGDYTDTQYF	TGCAGTGCTAGTGACGCGGGGGATTACACAGATACGCAGTATTTT
TRBD2	TRBV9	NA	TRBJ2-5	CASSVGPRGAGGETQYF	TGTGCCAGCAGCGTAGGACCCCGGGGGGCGGGGGGAGAGACCCAGTACTTC
NA	TRBV7-9	NA	TRBJ2-3	CDTSLSGTDTQYF	TGTGATACATCACTAAGCGGCACAGATACGCAGTATTTT
NA	TRBV7-9	few	TRBJ1-5	CASSVGSQPQHF	TGTGCCAGCAGCGTGGGCAGTCAGCCCCAGCATTTT
TRBD2	TRBV5-1	NA	TRBJ2-2	CASSSGLAGVINTGELFF	TGCGCCAGCAGCTCAGGACTAGCGGGGGTTATCAACACCGGGGAGCTGTTTTTT
NA	TRBV5-4	NA	TRBJ1-4	CASSGGPGTEKLFF	TGTGCCAGCAGCGGGGGCCCAGGGACTGAAAAACTGTTTTTT
TRBD1	TRBV7-2	once	TRBJ1-6	CASSLQGQINSPLHF	TGTGCCAGCAGCCTTCAGGGACAGATCAATTCACCCCTCCACTTT
TRBD2	TRBV7-8	once	TRBJ2-1	CASSPFGGGTNEQFF	TGTGCCAGCAGCCCCTTTGGGGGAGGGACGAATGAGCAGTTCTTC
NA	TRBV5-4	NA	TRBJ2-2	CASSPAGLNTGELFF	TGTGCCAGCAGCCCGGCGGGCTTAAACACCGGGGAGCTGTTTTTT
NA	TRBV2	NA	TRBJ1-2	CASRTWGLGGGRGYTF	TGTGCCAGCAGGACTTGGGGCCTTGGCGGCGGTAGGGGCTACACCTTC
TRBD2	TRBV6-6	NA	TRBJ2-2	CASSRSGLAGNTGELFF	TGTGCCAGCAGCCGATCGGGACTAGCGGGGAACACCGGGGAGCTGTTTTTT
NA	TRBV19	NA	TRBJ2-6	CASRDSATSGANVLTF	TGTGCCAGTAGGGACAGCGCGACCTCTGGGGCCAACGTCCTGACTTTC
NA	TRBV5-1	NA	TRBJ1-2	CASSLNSFYGYTF	TGCGCCAGCAGCTTGAACAGCTTCTATGGCTACACCTTC
NA	TRBV7-2	NA	TRBJ1-4	CASSLGLQGNEKLFF	TGTGCCAGCAGCTTAGGGCTACAGGGAAATGAAAAACTGTTTTTT
NA	TRBV6-2/TRBV6-3	few	TRBJ1-6	CASSYGRVRNSPLHF	TGTGCCAGCAGTTACGGCAGGGTGCGGAATTCACCCCTCCACTTT
NA	TRBV11-2	NA	TRBJ1-5	CASSFNTGFDQPQHF	TGTGCCAGCAGCTTCAATACAGGGTTTGATCAGCCCCAGCATTTT
TRBD2	TRBV30	NA	TRBJ2-7	CAWTSGSYEQYF	TGTGCCTGGACTAGCGGGTCCTACGAGCAGTACTTC
TRBD1	TRBV28	NA	TRBJ2-2	CASRQGATSNTGELFF	TGTGCCAGTCGGCAGGGGGCTACTTCGAACACCGGGGAGCTGTTTTTT
NA	TRBV19	NA	TRBJ1-1	CASSLGEWNTEAFF	TGTGCCAGTAGCCTCGGGGAGTGGAACACTGAAGCTTTCTTT
NA	TRBV6-6	NA	TRBJ2-5	CASNDAGRETQYF	TGTGCCAGCAATGATGCGGGTAGGGAGACCCAGTACTTC
TRBD2	TRBV30	NA	TRBJ2-1	CAWSVRGAQVVEQFF	TGTGCCTGGAGTGTGCGGGGGGCGCAGGTTGTTGAGCAGTTCTTC
NA	TRBV6-5	NA	TRBJ1-4	CASSYVQPATNEKLFF	TGTGCCAGCAGTTACGTACAGCCTGCAACTAATGAAAAACTGTTTTTT
NA	TRBV21-1	NA	TRBJ2-7	CASSNAGSGRGEQYF	TGTGCCAGCAGCAATGCTGGTAGCGGGAGGGGAGAGCAGTACTTC
TRBD2	TRBV27	once	TRBJ2-7	CASSLSGLAGAYAYEQYF	TGTGCCAGCAGTTTATCTGGACTAGCGGGAGCTTATGCCTACGAGCAGTACTTC
NA	TRBV10-1	NA	TRBJ2-1	CASSPMGAVTYNEQFF	TGCGCCAGCAGTCCGATGGGCGCCGTTACCTACAATGAGCAGTTCTTC
NA	TRBV5-1	NA	TRBJ1-1	CASSLVAAGMNTEAFF	TGCGCCAGCAGCTTGGTAGCAGCCGGGATGAACACTGAAGCTTTCTTT
NA	TRBV28	NA	TRBJ1-5	CASSWVGAQPQHF	TGTGCCAGCAGTTGGGTAGGGGCTCAGCCCCAGCATTTT
NA	TRBV9	NA	TRBJ2-5	CASSVRAQGETQYF	TGTGCCAGCAGCGTACGGGCCCAGGGAGAGACCCAGTACTTC
TRBD1	TRBV6-2/TRBV6-3	NA	TRBJ1-5	CASSYGQGAHNQPQHF	TGTGCCAGCAGTTACGGACAGGGGGCTCACAATCAGCCCCAGCATTTT
NA	TRBV5-8	NA	TRBJ1-1	CASTSRDINTEAFF	TGTGCCAGCACCTCCCGGGACATTAACACTGAAGCTTTCTTT
NA	TRBV7-2	NA	TRBJ2-7	CASSFRQGGEQYF	TGTGCCAGCAGCTTCCGACAGGGAGGCGAGCAGTACTTC
NA	TRBV7-8	once	TRBJ1-3	CASSLSPRSDTIYF	TGTGCCAGCAGCTTAAGCCCCAGGTCGGACACCATATATTTT
TRBD1	TRBV9	NA	TRBJ1-3	CASSNRQGSSGNTIYF	TGTGCCAGCAGCAACCGACAGGGAAGCTCTGGAAACACCATATATTTT
NA	TRBV10-3	NA	TRBJ2-7	CAISGVEVTLANYEQYF	TGTGCCATCAGTGGGGTCGAAGTTACATTAGCAAACTACGAGCAGTACTTC
NA	TRBV6-5	NA	TRBJ1-6	CASSLGDTNSPLHF	TGTGCCAGCAGCCTCGGGGACACAAATTCACCCCTCCACTTT
NA	TRBV27	NA	TRBJ1-4	CASSSIEQGRLSEKLFF	TGTGCCAGCAGTTCGATTGAACAGGGACGTCTCTCGGAAAAACTGTTTTTT
NA	TRBV28	NA	TRBJ2-3	CASSIRAVGTDTQYF	TGTGCCTCATCTATCCGCGCGGTTGGCACAGATACGCAGTATTTT
NA	TRBV11-2	NA	TRBJ2-1	CASSGPTYNEQFF	TGTGCCAGCAGCGGCCCCACATACAATGAGCAGTTCTTC
NA	TRBV5-1	NA	TRBJ1-5	CASSLGSDNQPQHF	TGCGCCAGCAGCTTGGGAAGCGACAATCAGCCCCAGCATTTT